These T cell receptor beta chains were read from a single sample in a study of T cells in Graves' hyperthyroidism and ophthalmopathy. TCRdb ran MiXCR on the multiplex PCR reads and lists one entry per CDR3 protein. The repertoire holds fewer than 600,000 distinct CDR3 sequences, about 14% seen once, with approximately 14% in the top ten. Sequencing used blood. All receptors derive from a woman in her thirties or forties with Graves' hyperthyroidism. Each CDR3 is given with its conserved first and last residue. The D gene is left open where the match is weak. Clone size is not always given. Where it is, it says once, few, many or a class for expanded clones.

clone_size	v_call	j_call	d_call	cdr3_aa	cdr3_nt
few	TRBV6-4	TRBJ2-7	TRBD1	CATPGQGAEEQYF	TGTGCCACTCCGGGACAGGGGGCGGAAGAGCAGTACTTC
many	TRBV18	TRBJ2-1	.	CASSPEGPSYNEQFF	TGTGCCAGCTCACCGGAGGGGCCCTCCTACAATGAGCAGTTCTTC
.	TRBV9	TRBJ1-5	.	CASSIAPSRPQHF	TGTGCCAGCAGCATTGCCCCCAGCCGGCCCCAGCATTTT
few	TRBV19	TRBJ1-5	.	CASSITRDYSNQPQHF	TGTGCCAGTAGTATTACCAGGGACTATAGCAATCAGCCCCAGCATTTT
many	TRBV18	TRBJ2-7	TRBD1	CASSAGQGYEQYF	TGTGCCAGCAGTGCAGGACAGGGTTACGAGCAGTACTTC
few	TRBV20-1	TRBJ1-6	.	CSARDSGFGSPLHF	TGCAGTGCTAGAGATTCGGGGTTCGGCTCACCCCTCCACTTT
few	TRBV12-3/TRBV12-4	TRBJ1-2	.	CASTPTLNYGYTF	TGTGCCAGCACTCCGACCCTGAACTATGGCTACACCTTC
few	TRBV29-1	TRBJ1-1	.	CSVGQTANTEAFF	TGCAGCGTTGGTCAGACGGCTAACACTGAAGCTTTCTTT
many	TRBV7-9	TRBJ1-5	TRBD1	CASSIGTGNNQPQHF	TGTGCCAGCAGCATCGGGACAGGGAACAATCAGCCCCAGCATTTT
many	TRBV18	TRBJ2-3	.	CASSQRSSTDTQYF	TGTGCCAGCTCACAGCGGTCAAGCACAGATACGCAGTATTTT